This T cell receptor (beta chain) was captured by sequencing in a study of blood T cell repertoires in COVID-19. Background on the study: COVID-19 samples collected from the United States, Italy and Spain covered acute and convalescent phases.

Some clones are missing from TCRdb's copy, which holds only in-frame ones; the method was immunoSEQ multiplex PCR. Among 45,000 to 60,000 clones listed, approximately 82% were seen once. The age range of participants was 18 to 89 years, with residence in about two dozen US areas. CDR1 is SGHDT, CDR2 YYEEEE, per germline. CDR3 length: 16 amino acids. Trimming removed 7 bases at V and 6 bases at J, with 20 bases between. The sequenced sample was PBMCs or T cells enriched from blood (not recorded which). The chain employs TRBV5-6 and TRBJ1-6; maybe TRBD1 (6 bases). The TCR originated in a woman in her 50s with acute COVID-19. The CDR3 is CASAKRGGTFNSPLHF. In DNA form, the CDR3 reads TGTGCCAGCGCCAAGAGGGGGGGGACATTTAATTCACCCCTCCACTTT.